The present entry profiles one TCR beta chain with its context. Which antigen it targets is not known. Base qualities are not at hand, and no much larger clone is one base apart. These data originate in a study of early T cells in non-severe SARS-CoV-2 infection (dated by TCRdb to about 2021). Context from the whole study: TCR sequencing used bulk RNA from unsorted whole blood, so alpha and beta chains could not be paired.

Summary of the overall study and its limitations: VDJdb matching was skewed toward anti-spike CD8 responses, so virus-specific expansions were likely underestimated and private and CD4 specificities were missed.

This was a case-control study nested in a cohort of healthcare workers in London, UK, who had nasopharyngeal swab PCR tests and blood samples taken every week. Healthcare workers were recruited between 23 and 31 March 2020, during the week of the UK lockdown, and were followed weekly for up to roughly 16 weeks. The library was made by 5' RACE. Data came from a NextSeq 500. Unique molecular identifiers were attached to individual cDNA molecules in the TCR library protocol so that sequencing error and PCR bias could be corrected. Both TCR alpha and beta chains were sequenced, and tight co-correlation was observed between alpha and beta sequence abundances in each sample. Concerning the study's data processing: V gene, J gene and CDR3 annotation of TCR sequences was performed with Decombinator V4. TCRs were defined as expanded if a significant change between any two time points was detected under a Poisson model with p below 0.0001. TCR abundances were normalised to the total number of TCRs sequenced per sample and were expressed as counts per million. VDJdb, accessed on 1 November 2021, was searched for TCRs annotated for CMV, EBV and SARS-CoV-2, and TCRs annotated for more than one antigen were excluded. TCRdb reprocessing: public reads trimmed at Q25 with fastp, clones called with MiXCR, in-frame beta chains kept. Rows with a matching CDR3 protein are joined into one entry that keeps the most common DNA and genes. The V and J calls here are based on TCRdb, not the publication. The sample includes more than 40,000 distinct CDR3 sequences, with 5% to 6% observed a single time. Approximately 5.1% of the sample belongs to the ten largest clones.

This material consisted of whole blood, taken at baseline. This clonotype was sampled from an adult who was a healthcare worker with PCR-confirmed SARS-CoV-2 infection or an uninfected control (not recorded which).

The nucleotides read TGTGCCAGCAGCCCTAACAGGGACGAGCAGTACTTC. Protein translation: CASSPNRDEQYF. The receptor chain draws on TRBV7-9 and TRBJ2-7; the D gene is perhaps TRBD1, from 6 matching bases. The CDR3 holds 12 amino acids from the cysteine to the phenylalanine. CDR3 DNA only is kept here, 36 bases in frame from base 1. CDR1 and CDR2 were assigned from the germline V gene (reference sequence) as SEHNR and FQNEAQ. At the junction V is shortened by 5 bases and J by 5 bases, with 10 bases in between.